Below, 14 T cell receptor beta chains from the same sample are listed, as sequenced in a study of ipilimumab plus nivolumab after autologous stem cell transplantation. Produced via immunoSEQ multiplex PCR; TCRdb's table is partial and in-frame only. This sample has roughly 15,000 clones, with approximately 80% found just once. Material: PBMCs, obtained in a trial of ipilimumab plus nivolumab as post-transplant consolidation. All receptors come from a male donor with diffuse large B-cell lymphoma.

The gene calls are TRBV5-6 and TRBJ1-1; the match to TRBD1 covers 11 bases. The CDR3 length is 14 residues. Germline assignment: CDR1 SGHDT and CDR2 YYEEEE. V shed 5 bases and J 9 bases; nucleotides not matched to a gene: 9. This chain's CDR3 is CASSRRGQGEKAFF. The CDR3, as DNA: TGTGCCAGCAGTCGGCGGGGACAGGGGGAGAAAGCTTTCTTT.

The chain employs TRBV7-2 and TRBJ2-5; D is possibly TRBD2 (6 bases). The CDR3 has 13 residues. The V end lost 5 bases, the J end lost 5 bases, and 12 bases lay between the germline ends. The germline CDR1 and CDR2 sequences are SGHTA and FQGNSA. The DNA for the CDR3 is TGTGCCAGCAGCCCCAGGACTACGGAGACCCAGTACTTC. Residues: CASSPRTTETQYF.

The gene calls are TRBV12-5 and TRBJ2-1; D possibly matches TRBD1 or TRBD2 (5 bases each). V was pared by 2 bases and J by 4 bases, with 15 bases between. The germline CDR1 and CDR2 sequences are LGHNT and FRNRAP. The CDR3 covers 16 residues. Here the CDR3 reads CASGLISGTLYNEQFF. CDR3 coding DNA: TGTGCTAGTGGTTTGATCTCGGGGACCCTATACAATGAGCAGTTCTTC.

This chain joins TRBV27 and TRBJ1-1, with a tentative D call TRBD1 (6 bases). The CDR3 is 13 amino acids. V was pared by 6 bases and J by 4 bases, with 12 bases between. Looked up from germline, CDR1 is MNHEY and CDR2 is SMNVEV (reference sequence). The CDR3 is CASRDTGLTEAFF. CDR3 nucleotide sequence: TGTGCCAGCAGGGACACAGGGCTCACTGAAGCTTTCTTT.

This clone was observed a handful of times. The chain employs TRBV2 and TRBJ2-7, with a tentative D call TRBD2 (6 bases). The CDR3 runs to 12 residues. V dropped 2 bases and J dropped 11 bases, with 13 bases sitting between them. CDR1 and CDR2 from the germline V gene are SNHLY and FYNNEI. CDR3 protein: CASSESEGRKYF. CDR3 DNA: TGTGCCAGCAGTGAATCGGAGGGGCGGAAGTACTTC.

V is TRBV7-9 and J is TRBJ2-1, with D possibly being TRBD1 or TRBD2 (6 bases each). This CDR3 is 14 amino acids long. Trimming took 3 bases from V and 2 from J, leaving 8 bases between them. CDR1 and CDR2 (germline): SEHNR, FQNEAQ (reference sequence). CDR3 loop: CASSLGGPYNEQFF. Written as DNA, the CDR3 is TGTGCCAGCAGCTTGGGGGGCCCCTACAATGAGCAGTTCTTC.

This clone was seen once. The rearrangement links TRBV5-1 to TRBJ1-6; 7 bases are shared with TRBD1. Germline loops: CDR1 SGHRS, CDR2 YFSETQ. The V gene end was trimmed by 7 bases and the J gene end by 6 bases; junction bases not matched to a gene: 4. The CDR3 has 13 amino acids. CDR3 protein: CASGRDSNSPLHF. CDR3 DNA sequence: TGCGCCAGCGGACGGGACAGTAATTCACCCCTCCACTTT.

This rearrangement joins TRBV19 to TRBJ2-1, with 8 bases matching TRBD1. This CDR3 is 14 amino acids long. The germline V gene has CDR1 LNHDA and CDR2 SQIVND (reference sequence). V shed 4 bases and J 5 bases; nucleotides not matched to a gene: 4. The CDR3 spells CASSKGTGNNEQFF. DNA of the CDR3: TGTGCCAGTAGTAAGGGGACAGGAAACAATGAGCAGTTCTTC.

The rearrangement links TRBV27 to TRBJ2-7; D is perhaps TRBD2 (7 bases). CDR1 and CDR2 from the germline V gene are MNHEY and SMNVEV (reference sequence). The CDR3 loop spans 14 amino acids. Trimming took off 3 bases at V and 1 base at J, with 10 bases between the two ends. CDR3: CASSLGGLSYEQYF. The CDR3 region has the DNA TGTGCCAGCAGTTTGGGGGGGCTTTCCTACGAGCAGTACTTC.

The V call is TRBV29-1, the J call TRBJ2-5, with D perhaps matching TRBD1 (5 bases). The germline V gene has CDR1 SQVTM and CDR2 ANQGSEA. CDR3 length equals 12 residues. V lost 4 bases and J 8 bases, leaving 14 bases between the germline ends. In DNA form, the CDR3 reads TGCAGCGTTGGGGGCCAGTTTGGAACCCAGTACTTC. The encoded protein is CSVGGQFGTQYF.

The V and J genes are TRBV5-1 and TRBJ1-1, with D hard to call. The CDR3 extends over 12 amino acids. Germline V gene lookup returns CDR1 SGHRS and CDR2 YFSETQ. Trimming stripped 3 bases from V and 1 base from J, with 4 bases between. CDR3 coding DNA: TGCGCCAGCAGCTCCCCGAACACTGAAGCTTTCTTT. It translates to CASSSPNTEAFF.

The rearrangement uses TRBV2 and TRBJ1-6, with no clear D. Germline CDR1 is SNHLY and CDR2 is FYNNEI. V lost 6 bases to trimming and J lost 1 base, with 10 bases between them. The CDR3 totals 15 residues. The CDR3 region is CASRDFGSYNSPLHF. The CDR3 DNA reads TGTGCCAGCAGGGATTTTGGGTCCTATAATTCACCCCTCCACTTT.

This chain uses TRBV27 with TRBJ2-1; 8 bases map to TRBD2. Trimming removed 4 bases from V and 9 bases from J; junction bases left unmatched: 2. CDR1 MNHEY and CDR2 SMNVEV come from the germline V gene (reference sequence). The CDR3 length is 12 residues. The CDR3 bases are TGTGCCAGCAGTTCGGGGGGGGGTGAGCAGTTCTTC. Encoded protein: CASSSGGGEQFF.

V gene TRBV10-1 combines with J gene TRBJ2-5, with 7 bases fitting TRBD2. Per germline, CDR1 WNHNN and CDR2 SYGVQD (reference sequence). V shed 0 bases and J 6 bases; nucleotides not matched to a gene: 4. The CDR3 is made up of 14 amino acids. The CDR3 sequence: CASSESVGGKTQYF. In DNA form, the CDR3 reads TGCGCCAGCAGTGAGTCCGTGGGAGGGAAGACCCAGTACTTC.